The sequence of this T cell receptor (beta chain) was determined in a study of beta chain features in type 1 diabetes. Whole-study findings and limits: In the patient group, naive, central memory and Treg TCRB repertoires seemed more alike than in the healthy donor group. Cells that show high TCR expression could be over-represented by cDNA sequencing. Among all four CD4+ subsets, Type 1 diabetes patients had TCRB CDR3s that were moderately but significantly shorter.

Only a few counts were recorded for this clone. Its antigen is not identified. Researchers reported sorting CD4+ naive, central memory, regulatory and stem cell-like memory cells via CD45RO/CCR7/CD25/CD127/CD95/CD27. The germline gives CDR1 KGHSH, CDR2 LQKENI. The CDR3 runs to 14 residues. V was trimmed by 6 bases and J by 0 bases, leaving 9 bases between them. Sequenced material consisted of expressed TCRB transcripts (all of the isolated RNA was reverse transcribed). The repertoire was sequenced with immunoSEQ multiplex PCR; TCRdb's copy has only in-frame clones and lacks some. This table has 95,000 to 150,000 clones, less than 20% appearing once.

The chain has TRBV18 and TRBJ2-1; D not certain. The TCR comes from a man aged 25 to 40 with type 1 diabetes. Sequencing input: central memory CD4+ T cells from blood. The CDR3 DNA is TGTGCCAGCTCCCCTACGAGCTCCTACAATGAGCAGTTCTTC. Its protein product is CASSPTSSYNEQFF.